The 24 T cell receptor beta chains reported below all come from one sample, sequenced in a study of T cell changes during pregnancy in multiple sclerosis. TCRdb keeps only in-frame clones here, not all; method: immunoSEQ multiplex PCR. Of over 40,000 clones listed, approximately 88% were seen once; the top ten hold more than 4.5%. The sample was peripheral blood, taken in the first trimester of pregnancy. These receptor sequences come from a female donor in good health, enrolled as a control in a pregnancy study.

The chain is built from TRBV29-1 and TRBJ2-7; 9 bases are shared with TRBD1. V lost 7 bases and J lost 4; bases outside the gene matches: 11. Germline V CDR1 and CDR2: SQVTM, ANQGSEA. The CDR3 extends over 14 amino acids. The CDR3 sequence: CSARDRVGGYEQYF. The CDR3 nucleotides read TGCAGCGCCCGGGACAGGGTAGGGGGATACGAGCAGTACTTC.

The V gene is TRBV4-1, the J gene TRBJ2-4; 7 bases line up with TRBD1. This CDR3 comprises 16 residues. Germline CDR1 reads MGHRA; CDR2 reads YSYEKL. Unmatched junction bases numbered 2, after V lost 0 bases and J lost 0 bases. The CDR3 region is CASSQDEGAAKNIQYF. DNA for the CDR3: TGCGCCAGCAGCCAAGATGAGGGGGCAGCCAAAAACATTCAGTACTTC.

The chain employs TRBV5-1 and TRBJ2-7; 10 positions agree with TRBD2. With 3 bases clipped from V and 2 bases from J, the junction kept 11 bases outside the gene matches. Germline-derived CDR1 and CDR2 are SGHRS and YFSETQ. The CDR3 runs to 17 residues. Here the CDR3 DNA reads TGCGCCAGCAGCTCCCGTCGTTCTAGCGGGAGTCCCTACGAGCAGTACTTC. Its protein is CASSSRRSSGSPYEQYF. The variable domain in full, with the rest retrieved from reference TRBV5-1 and TRBJ2-7, is KAGVTQTPRYLIKTRGQQVTLSCSPISGHRSVSWYQQTPGQGLQFLFEYFSETQRNKGNFPGRFSGRQFSNSRSEMNVSTLELGDSALYLCASSSRRSSGSPYEQYFGPGTRLTVT.

This sequence joins TRBV5-6 and TRBJ2-5; 8 bases agree with TRBD2. The CDR3 sequence is 16 residues long. The J segment lost 2 bases and the V segment lost 0 bases, leaving 6 bases of the junction unmatched. CDR1 is SGHDT and CDR2 is YYEEEE in the germline V gene. The chain's CDR3 is CASSLEGPSGQETQYF. CDR3 coding DNA: TGTGCCAGCAGCTTGGAAGGACCTAGCGGGCAAGAGACCCAGTACTTC.

This clone was observed a single time. This rearrangement joins TRBV19 to TRBJ2-2; D not resolved. The CDR3 length is 15 residues. Germline V gene sequence: CDR1 LNHDA, CDR2 SQIVND (reference sequence). The V gene lost 3 bases and the J gene lost 1 base, with 9 bases spanning the gap. In nucleotides, the CDR3 is TGTGCCAGTAGTATGTTCCCAGAGAACACCGGGGAGCTGTTTTTT. Its translation is CASSMFPENTGELFF.

The rearrangement joins TRBV30 to TRBJ2-7, with TRBD1 matching 7 bases. V lost 3 bases, J lost 3 bases, and 5 bases stayed unmatched. The CDR3 length is 13 residues. In germline, CDR1 is GTSNPN, CDR2 SVGIG (reference sequence). CDR3 DNA: TGTGCCTGGAGCCGGGGACAGAACTACGAGCAGTACTTC. It translates to CAWSRGQNYEQYF.

The chain carries TRBV27 and TRBJ2-7, with D perhaps TRBD2 (5 bases). V was clipped by 0 bases and J by 6 bases, with 12 bases between them. The CDR3 is 14 amino acids. In germline, CDR1 is MNHEY, CDR2 SMNVEV (reference sequence). This CDR3 is CASSLSRTFTEQYF. CDR3 coding DNA: TGTGCCAGCAGTTTATCACGGACTTTCACCGAGCAGTACTTC.

V gene TRBV5-8 combines with J gene TRBJ2-2; 9 positions match TRBD1. Germline CDR1 and CDR2: SGHTS and YDEGEE. The CDR3 spans 16 residues. The J segment lost 1 base and the V segment lost 3 bases, leaving 4 bases of the junction unmatched. In nucleotides, the CDR3 is TGTGCCAGCAGCTCTAAGACAGGGGGGAACACCGGGGAGCTGTTTTTT. This gives the protein CASSSKTGGNTGELFF. The variable domain in full, completed from reference TRBV5-8 and TRBJ2-2, reads EAGVTQSPTHLIKTRGQQATLRCSPISGHTSVYWYQQALGLGLQFLLWYDEGEERNRGNFPPRFSGRQFPNYSSELNVNALELEDSALYLCASSSKTGGNTGELFFGEGSRLTVL.

The chain is built from TRBV9 and TRBJ2-7, with 14 bases that match TRBD2. J gave up 4 bases and V 2 bases, and 5 bases lay outside the gene matches. The CDR3 sequence is 16 residues long. The germline CDR1 and CDR2 sequences are SGDLS and YYNGEE. The CDR3 region is CASSVGTSGGIYEQYF. For the CDR3, the DNA is TGTGCCAGCAGCGTCGGGACTAGCGGGGGAATATACGAGCAGTACTTC.

This clone was counted once. The chain carries TRBV14 and TRBJ1-1; D remains unclear. Per the germline V gene, CDR1 is SGHDN and CDR2 is FVKESK. The CDR3 runs 13 residues. V lost 0 bases to trimming and J lost 10 bases, with 12 bases between them. The CDR3 region has the DNA TGTGCCAGCAGCCAAGATCTCGGGTTAGCAGCTTTCTTT. Translated, it gives CASSQDLGLAAFF.

This rearrangement joins TRBV7-2 to TRBJ2-2, with D perhaps matching TRBD2 (6 bases). Germline V gives CDR1 SGHTA, CDR2 FQGNSA. The CDR3 contains 18 residues. Between the trimmed V and J ends, which lost 1 base and 2 bases, there was a span of 17 bases. The CDR3 sequence is CASSLEGYAGSNTGELFF. Here the CDR3 DNA reads TGTGCCAGCAGCTTAGAGGGGTACGCGGGGAGTAACACCGGGGAGCTGTTTTTT.

The V call is TRBV19, the J call TRBJ2-7, with 7 bases aligning to TRBD1. The CDR3 sequence is 15 residues long. Germline CDR1 reads LNHDA; CDR2 reads SQIVND (reference sequence). The V gene end was trimmed by 4 bases and the J gene end by 3 bases; junction bases not matched to a gene: 9. The chain's CDR3 is CASSTGRGLRYEQYF. CDR3 DNA sequence: TGTGCCAGTAGTACGGGCAGGGGGTTACGCTACGAGCAGTACTTC.

This chain joins TRBV4-1 and TRBJ2-7; D gene uncertain. Between the trimmed V and J ends, which lost 1 base and 4 bases, there was a span of 11 bases. Germline V gene sequence: CDR1 MGHRA, CDR2 YSYEKL. CDR3 length: 14 residues. The CDR3 coding sequence is TGCGCCAGCAGCCAAGGTCCGAGGAATTACGAGCAGTACTTC. Its translation: CASSQGPRNYEQYF.

The gene calls are TRBV20-1 and TRBJ2-2; D ambiguous. Germline V lookup: CDR1 DFQATT, CDR2 SNEGSKA (reference sequence). This CDR3 is 11 amino acids long. Trimming took off 4 bases at V and 2 bases at J, with 2 bases between the two ends. CDR3 protein: CSATNTGELFF. In nucleotides, the CDR3 is TGCAGTGCTACTAACACCGGGGAGCTGTTTTTT.

CDR3 sequence (DNA): TGCGCCAGCAGCTTGGTGATCGGGACTCCCCTCGGGCAGTACTTC. Residues: CASSLVIGTPLGQYF. The chain employs TRBV5-1 and TRBJ2-7; TRBD2 might be the D (6 bases). The V gene's germline CDR1 is SGHRS and CDR2 YFSETQ. The CDR3 is 15 residues long. Trimming removed 0 bases from V and 9 bases from J, with 19 bases in between.

The V call is TRBV9, the J call TRBJ2-3, with D possibly TRBD2 on 5 matching bases. Germline V gene data show CDR1 as SGDLS and CDR2 as YYNGEE. The CDR3 runs 18 residues. V lost 3 bases and J lost 1, with 21 bases in between. This CDR3 reads CASSARPTGVRGTDTQYF. The CDR3 DNA sequence: TGTGCCAGCAGCGCTAGACCCACCGGGGTTAGAGGCACAGATACGCAGTATTTT.

This clone has a single count. V gene TRBV27 combines with J gene TRBJ1-6; 9 bases match TRBD1. The V gene end was trimmed by 4 bases and the J gene end by 3 bases; junction bases not matched to a gene: 1. Germline-derived CDR1 and CDR2 are MNHEY and SMNVEV (reference sequence). The CDR3 loop spans 15 amino acids. CDR3 in amino acids: CASSSGQGYNSPLHF. CDR3 bases: TGTGCCAGCAGTTCGGGACAGGGCTATAATTCACCCCTCCACTTT.

The rearrangement uses TRBV7-3 and TRBJ2-2; D is unclear. The CDR3 is made up of 14 amino acids. CDR1 SGHTA and CDR2 FQGTGA come from the germline V gene. With 1 base removed from V and 6 bases from J, the gap between germline ends came to 9 bases. The CDR3 loop reads CASSLIGSSGELFF. As DNA, the CDR3 is TGTGCCAGCAGCTTAATTGGCAGTTCCGGGGAGCTGTTTTTT.

The chain uses TRBV6-5 and TRBJ1-2; no definite D call. CDR3 length: 13 amino acids. Germline lookup yields CDR1 MNHEY and CDR2 SVGAGI. V lost 6 bases, J lost 0 bases, and 8 bases lay in between. The CDR3 DNA sequence: TGTGCCAGCAGACGGGGATCTAACTATGGCTACACCTTC. It is translated as CASRRGSNYGYTF.

The chain's CDR3 is CASSLAAAGGTDTQYF. The CDR3 DNA reads TGCGCCAGCAGCTTGGCTGCAGCGGGGGGCACAGATACGCAGTATTTT. The chain couples TRBV5-1 to TRBJ2-3, with TRBD2 identical over 8 bases. Germline V CDR1 and CDR2: SGHRS, YFSETQ. V was clipped by 0 bases and J by 1 base; unmatched bases: 4. This CDR3 spans 16 amino acids.

The chain uses TRBV7-9 and TRBJ1-6, with D perhaps TRBD1 (5 bases). Between the trimmed V and J ends, which lost 7 bases and 6 bases, there was a span of 16 bases. This CDR3 has 15 amino acids. From germline, CDR1 is SEHNR and CDR2 FQNEAQ (reference sequence). CDR3 residues: CASTIENRLNSPLHF. For the CDR3, the DNA is TGTGCCAGCACCATTGAGAACAGGCTTAATTCACCCCTCCACTTT.

The chain joins TRBV28 to TRBJ2-7, with 7 bases fitting TRBD2. CDR3 length equals 16 residues. V lost 7 bases and J lost 0; bases outside the gene matches: 12. Germline V lookup: CDR1 MDHEN, CDR2 SYDVKM. DNA of the CDR3: TGTGCCAGCACCACTCTCGGGCGGGGGAGCTCCTACGAGCAGTACTTC. The encoded protein is CASTTLGRGSSYEQYF.

This chain joins TRBV13 and TRBJ2-1, with 7 bases that match TRBD1. The CDR3 has 14 residues. V lost 6 bases to trimming and J lost 10 bases; unmatched junction nucleotides: 12. Germline V CDR1 and CDR2: PRHDT, FYEKMQ (reference sequence). The DNA of the CDR3 is TGTGCCAGCAGGCGAGGGGGCGCAGGTTACGAGCAGTTCTTC. This gives the protein CASRRGGAGYEQFF.

This clone turned up a few times. The chain links TRBV6-5 to TRBJ1-2; D might be TRBD1 (5 bases). Germline-derived CDR1 and CDR2 are MNHEY and SVGAGI. Trimming removed 4 bases from V and 8 bases from J, with 20 bases in between. CDR3 length: 15 amino acids. CDR3 in amino acids: CASSLGAWGVGGYTF. The CDR3, as DNA: TGTGCCAGCAGTTTAGGAGCGTGGGGGGTTGGAGGCTACACCTTC.